This TCR beta chain was captured by sequencing in a study of molecular identifiers for immune sequencing clone quantification. CD8+CD4-CCR7+CD45RA+ cells were sorted as naive CD8 T cells. Previously reported methods and listed TCR primers produced the bulk TCR libraries. TCRdb ran MiXCR on the PCR reads and lists one entry per CDR3 protein. Here the sample spans tens of thousands of distinct CDR3 sequences, around a quarter being singletons. In its sample, this clonotype was seen many times. V gave up 5 bases and J gave up 4 bases; unmatched junction bases: 10. The CDR3 extends over 16 amino acids. Input material: naive CD8+ T cells from blood, with Jurkat cell RNA spiked in. Subset noted: FACS-sorted CD8+CD4-CCR7+CD45RA+ naive T cells. The receptor was isolated from a human donor in good health. Some libraries in this study had Jurkat cell RNA spiked in. The chain combines TRBV12-3 or TRBV12-4 with TRBJ2-3; 9 bases are shared with TRBD1. The chain's CDR3 is CASSPSGTGMPDTQYF. The CDR3, as DNA: TGTGCCAGCAGTCCCTCCGGGACAGGGATGCCAGATACGCAGTATTTT.